What follows describes a single T cell receptor (beta chain). The data belong to a study of cytomegalovirus exposure and HLA in healthy donors. Looking at the study overall: Among the approximately 410 genotyped donors, 70% to 85% were placed in the Caucasian-associated ancestry cluster.

13 Jbeta primers and 60 Vbeta primers were used for the PCR. TCRdb's copy holds only in-frame clones and misses some; the assay was immunoSEQ multiplex PCR. The data contain some 99,000 clones, around four fifths of them seen just once; the ten biggest clones take up roughly 2%. The germline CDR1 and CDR2 sequences are SQVTM and ANQGSEA. The CDR3 is 13 amino acids. V was shortened by 5 bases and J by 0 bases, with 10 bases between the two germline ends. This receptor was taken from a man between 40 and 49 years old in good health and CMV-seronegative. The V call is TRBV29-1, the J call TRBJ2-5, with TRBD1 as a possible D gene (6 bases). Sequencing used PBMCs. As DNA, the CDR3 is TGCAGCGTTAGGGGGACGGACCAAGAGACCCAGTACTTC. It codes for CSVRGTDQETQYF. Supplemented by reference TRBV29-1 and TRBJ2-5, the full variable domain reads SAVISQKPSRDICQRGTSLTIQCQVDSQVTMMFWYRQQPGQSLTLIATANQGSEATYESGFVIDKFPISRPNLTFSTLTVSNMSPEDSSIYLCSVRGTDQETQYFGPGTRLLVL.